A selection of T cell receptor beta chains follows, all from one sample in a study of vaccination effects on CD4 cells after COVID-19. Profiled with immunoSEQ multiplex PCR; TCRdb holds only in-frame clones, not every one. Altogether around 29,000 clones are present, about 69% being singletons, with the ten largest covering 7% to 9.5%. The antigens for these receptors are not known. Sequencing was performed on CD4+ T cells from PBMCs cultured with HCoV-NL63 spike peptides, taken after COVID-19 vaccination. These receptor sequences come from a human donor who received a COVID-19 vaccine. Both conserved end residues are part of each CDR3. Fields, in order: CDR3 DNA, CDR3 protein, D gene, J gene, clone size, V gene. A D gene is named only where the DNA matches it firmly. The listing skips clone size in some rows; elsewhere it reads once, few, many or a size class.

TGTGCCACCAGTGAGGAGGACGCCAGCTCCTACAATGAGCAGTTCTTC CATSEEDASSYNEQFF . TRBJ2-1 . TRBV24-1
TGCGCCAGCAGCGTCCTAGCGGGGGCCGGCACAGATACGCAGTATTTT CASSVLAGAGTDTQYF TRBD2 TRBJ2-3 few TRBV5-1
TGTGCCAGCAGCCCAGTGGTGGGGCCCCAGCATTTT CASSPVVGPQHF . TRBJ1-5 . TRBV6-5
TGTGCCAGCAGTTACGCGGGGGCCCGGTCGGACGAGCAGTACTTC CASSYAGARSDEQYF . TRBJ2-7 once TRBV6-5
TGTGCCTGCCAATGGTCAGGGGGCTATGGCTACACCTTC CACQWSGGYGYTF TRBD1 TRBJ1-2 once TRBV30
TGCGCCAGCAGCTCGAGACAGGGAAACACTGAAGCTTTCTTT CASSSRQGNTEAFF TRBD1 TRBJ1-1 . TRBV5-1
TGTGCCAGCAGCTTAACGGGAGGGCCTCCCAATGAGCAGTTCTTC CASSLTGGPPNEQFF TRBD2 TRBJ2-1 . TRBV11-3
TGTGCCAGCAGTGAAGCGCTGAGCAGGGGACCCTACAATGAGCAGTTCTTC CASSEALSRGPYNEQFF . TRBJ2-1 . TRBV6-1
TGTGCCAGTAGTATCAGACTAGCAGGCCATAATGAGCAGTTCTTC CASSIRLAGHNEQFF TRBD2 TRBJ2-1 . TRBV19
TGTGCCAGCCAGGACAGGATTTACAATGAGCAGTTCTTC CASQDRIYNEQFF TRBD1 TRBJ2-1 . TRBV28
TGTGCCACCAGTGACCCCCGCTCAGAAAGCGTCCAGTTCTTC CATSDPRSESVQFF . TRBJ2-1 . TRBV24-1
TGTGCTAGTGGTCTAATGGGGGGTGAGCAGTTCTTC CASGLMGGEQFF . TRBJ2-1 . TRBV12-5
TGTGCCAGCAGTGACTCGTGGGGGGGGAACTACAATGAGCAGTTCTTC CASSDSWGGNYNEQFF TRBD2 TRBJ2-1 . TRBV6-4
TGCGCCAGCAGTTTTCAACAGGAGACCTACGAGCAGTACTTC CASSFQQETYEQYF . TRBJ2-7 . TRBV10-2
TGTGCCAGCAGCCAAGACGGGACGGGTTATGGCTACACCTTC CASSQDGTGYGYTF . TRBJ1-2 . TRBV3-1/TRBV3-2
TGCGCCAGCAGCTCCGAGCAGTTAATCTACACCTTC CASSSEQLIYTF . TRBJ1-2 . TRBV5-1
TGTGCCAGCAGCCCCAGGGTAGGAACCACAGATACGCAGTATTTT CASSPRVGTTDTQYF . TRBJ2-3 . TRBV7-7
TGCGCCAGCAGCCCAACCCTAACTAGCGGGAGGGCCTACGAGCAGTACTTC CASSPTLTSGRAYEQYF TRBD2 TRBJ2-7 . TRBV4-1
TGTGCCAGCAGAACCGGGACAGGGACCTACGAGCAGTACTTC CASRTGTGTYEQYF TRBD1 TRBJ2-7 . TRBV6-1
TGTGCCAGCAGTTTGGACCAAGCAACTAATGAAAAACTGTTTTTT CASSLDQATNEKLFF . TRBJ1-4 . TRBV28
TGTGCCAGCAGCGGCGGACAGGGAAGTTTCTCTGGGGCCAACGTCCTGACTTTC CASSGGQGSFSGANVLTF TRBD1 TRBJ2-6 . TRBV5-4
TGTGCCAGCTCACTGTCGGGACAGGGGGACAATGAGCAGTTCTTC CASSLSGQGDNEQFF TRBD1 TRBJ2-1 . TRBV18
TGCGCCAGCAGCCAGAACCGGGACAGGAACTATGGCTACACCTTC CASSQNRDRNYGYTF TRBD1 TRBJ1-2 . TRBV4-1
TGTGCCAGCACCCGGTGGGAAGGAGGTAACTATGGCTACACCTTC CASTRWEGGNYGYTF . TRBJ1-2 . TRBV2
TGTGCCAGCAGCTTAATGGGGACCAACACAGATACGCAGTATTTT CASSLMGTNTDTQYF . TRBJ2-3 . TRBV7-2
TGTGCCAGTAGTTGGGGTGGGGAGACCCAGTACTTC CASSWGGETQYF . TRBJ2-5 . TRBV19
TGTGCCAGCAGCGTCGGACAGGGTCGGGGGCTGAACACTGAAGCTTTCTTT CASSVGQGRGLNTEAFF TRBD1 TRBJ1-1 . TRBV9
TGTGCCAGCAGCTTAGAAGGCGGGGGGGCCTATGAGCAGTTCTTC CASSLEGGGAYEQFF TRBD2 TRBJ2-1 . TRBV7-8
TGCGCCAGCAGCCCCGGGACTAGCGGGGGGCAAGAGACCCAGTACTTC CASSPGTSGGQETQYF TRBD2 TRBJ2-5 . TRBV5-1
TGCGCCAGCAGCTTAGGGGACTATGGCTACACCTTC CASSLGDYGYTF . TRBJ1-2 . TRBV5-1
TGTGCCAGCAGCCAAGACCTCGCGACAGGGGGAGGGACTGAAGCTTTCTTT CASSQDLATGGGTEAFF TRBD1 TRBJ1-1 . TRBV3-1/TRBV3-2
TGCGCCAGCAGCTCCAGCGGGAGCGCTGAGCAGTTCTTC CASSSSGSAEQFF TRBD2 TRBJ2-1 . TRBV5-1
TGCGCCAGCAGCTTGGCTGGGGGTCTAAGCTCTGGGGCCAACGTCCTGACTTTC CASSLAGGLSSGANVLTF . TRBJ2-6 . TRBV5-1
TGTGCCAGCAGTTACTCTTTGACAGGGGTGAACAATCAGCCCCAGCATTTT CASSYSLTGVNNQPQHF TRBD1 TRBJ1-5 . TRBV6-2/TRBV6-3
TGTGCCAGCAGCTTAGATCCTACAGGGTCTGGCTACACCTTC CASSLDPTGSGYTF . TRBJ1-2 . TRBV11-3
TGTGCCAGCGTGGGGTTAGGGGGAAATCTCAATCAGCCCCAGCATTTT CASVGLGGNLNQPQHF . TRBJ1-5 . TRBV27
TGTGCCAGTAGTATACCCCCTCGACTAGCGAGAAACACAGATACGCAGTATTTT CASSIPPRLARNTDTQYF TRBD2 TRBJ2-3 . TRBV19
TGTGCCAGTAGCGCGAGCGGGGGGGCCAAAAACATTCAGTACTTC CASSASGGAKNIQYF TRBD2 TRBJ2-4 . TRBV19
TGTGCCTGGAGCCCCGGGGCCGACTATGGCTACACCTTC CAWSPGADYGYTF . TRBJ1-2 . TRBV30
TGCGCCAGCAGCTTGGGGGCTCCGGGGGGCGCAGATACGCAGTATTTT CASSLGAPGGADTQYF . TRBJ2-3 once TRBV5-1
TGCGCCAGCAGTGATGGGACGCACAATGAGCAGTTCTTC CASSDGTHNEQFF . TRBJ2-1 . TRBV10-1
TGTGCCAGCAGCAAAACGGCAGTTAATGAAAAACTGTTTTTT CASSKTAVNEKLFF . TRBJ1-4 once TRBV2
TGTGCCAGCAGGGACTTCCTAAACACCATATATTTT CASRDFLNTIYF . TRBJ1-3 . TRBV7-6
TGTGCCAGTAGTATGGGCACAGATACGCAGTATTTT CASSMGTDTQYF . TRBJ2-3 . TRBV19
TGCGCCAGCAGCTTGGAACCGGCGAGAAACTATGGCTACACCTTC CASSLEPARNYGYTF . TRBJ1-2 . TRBV5-1
TGTGCCAGCAGCCTCCGCAGCCAAGCCTACGAGCAGTACTTC CASSLRSQAYEQYF . TRBJ2-7 . TRBV2
TGTGCCAGCGGGACAGATCTCTCTGGAAACACCATATATTTT CASGTDLSGNTIYF TRBD1 TRBJ1-3 . TRBV10-3
TGTGCCAGCAGTGAACGAGGGGGCGATTCGAAAGCTTTCTTT CASSERGGDSKAFF TRBD1 TRBJ1-1 few TRBV6-1
TGTGCCAGCAGCTTAGGATTCCAGGGGCGATCACCCCTCCACTTT CASSLGFQGRSPLHF . TRBJ1-6 . TRBV11-2
TGTGCCAGCAGCCAAGGGGGGTCGTGGGGGCAAGAGACCCAGTACTTC CASSQGGSWGQETQYF . TRBJ2-5 . TRBV3-1/TRBV3-2
TGTGCCAGCAGTGAATTAGGGCAGGGGGTTGGCACCGGGGAGCTGTTTTTT CASSELGQGVGTGELFF TRBD1 TRBJ2-2 few TRBV25-1
TGCGCCAGCAGCTTGGCCTCCAAGGACAGGGCGAGGCAGTACTTC CASSLASKDRARQYF TRBD1 TRBJ2-7 . TRBV5-1
TGTGCCAGCAGCGTAGGGACAGGGGGCACAGATACGCAGTATTTT CASSVGTGGTDTQYF TRBD1 TRBJ2-3 . TRBV9
TGTGCCAGCAGTCCACAGGGGGGGAACTATGGCTACACCTTC CASSPQGGNYGYTF TRBD1 TRBJ1-2 . TRBV7-8
TGTGCCAGCAGCCCCGGACAGGGAGGGAGCAATCAGCCCCAGCATTTT CASSPGQGGSNQPQHF TRBD1 TRBJ1-5 . TRBV7-8
TGCGCCAGCAGAGCGGGAGGGCCCTACAATGAGCAGTTCTTC CASRAGGPYNEQFF TRBD2 TRBJ2-1 once TRBV10-2
TGTGCCAGTAGTCCACTCCCGGGACAGGGGATCGGGACTGAAGCTTTCTTT CASSPLPGQGIGTEAFF TRBD1 TRBJ1-1 . TRBV19
TGTGCCAGCAGCTTGGCCCTTACTAGCGGGGGGACCACAGATACGCAGTATTTT CASSLALTSGGTTDTQYF TRBD2 TRBJ2-3 . TRBV5-4
TGTGCCATCAGGGAAGGGGACCAAGAGACCCAGTACTTC CAIREGDQETQYF . TRBJ2-5 . TRBV10-3
TGCGCCAGCAGCTTGGGGAACACCGGGGAGCTGTTTTTT CASSLGNTGELFF . TRBJ2-2 . TRBV5-1